The rows below give T cell receptor beta chains drawn from one sample of a study of blood T cell repertoires in COVID-19. Repertoires were generated with immunoSEQ multiplex PCR, while TCRdb's copy carries only in-frame clones and drops some. This sample carries over 60,000 clones, around four fifths of them seen once, and the ten largest clones take more than 12%. The sequencing input was peripheral blood. These receptor sequences come from a man aged 55-75 years with COVID-19, enrolled during active disease. Each CDR3 is given with its conserved first and last residue. The order of the fields is V gene, D gene, clone size, J gene, CDR3 DNA, CDR3 protein. D genes are given only for firm matches. Size tells how often a clone was seen (once, few, many) or the class of an expanded clone, and some rows leave it out.

>TRBV7-3|TRBD2|.|TRBJ2-3
TGTGCCAGCGCGGGACTAGCAGGAGATACGCAGTATTTT
CASAGLAGDTQYF
>TRBV2|.|few|TRBJ1-6
TGTGCCAGCAGTGAATTGGGCAGAAATTCACCCCTCCACTTT
CASSELGRNSPLHF
>TRBV5-5|TRBD1|.|TRBJ1-5
TGTGCCAGCAGCTCTGGACAGGGTTTACGGCCCCAGCATTTT
CASSSGQGLRPQHF
>TRBV6-1|.|.|TRBJ1-1
TGTGCCAGCAGTGACAGGGCCCAAGCTTTCTTT
CASSDRAQAFF
>TRBV4-2|.|many|TRBJ1-6
TGTGCCAGCAGCCAAGATTTACAAGGGGGTCGTTCACCCCTCCACTTT
CASSQDLQGGRSPLHF
>TRBV12-5|TRBD2|.|TRBJ2-5
TGTGCTAGTGGTTCCTCCAGCGGGAAGATGGAGACCCAGTACTTC
CASGSSSGKMETQYF
>TRBV7-2|TRBD2|.|TRBJ2-3
TGTGCCAGCAGCCCAATTTTAGCGGGAGATACGCAGTATTTT
CASSPILAGDTQYF
>TRBV2|TRBD2|.|TRBJ2-7
TGTGCCAGCACCAAGGGAGGGAACGAGCAGTACTTC
CASTKGGNEQYF
>TRBV28|.|few|TRBJ2-7
TGTGCCAGCAGTAAACCGGACACCCTGGGGCAGTACTTC
CASSKPDTLGQYF
>TRBV30|TRBD2|.|TRBJ2-7
TGTGCCTGGAAAGTCGGAGCTAGCGGGAGTAACGAGCAGTACTTC
CAWKVGASGSNEQYF
>TRBV5-1|TRBD2|.|TRBJ2-2
TGCGCCAGCAGCTTGGCGACTAGCGGATACACCGGGGAGCTGTTTTTT
CASSLATSGYTGELFF
>TRBV5-4|.|.|TRBJ2-5
TGTGCCAGCAGCAGGGGGGGAGGGTACCAAGAGACCCAGTACTTC
CASSRGGGYQETQYF
>TRBV5-6|.|once|TRBJ2-5
TGTGCCAGCAGCCCCGAGTTCCAAGAGACCCAGTACTTC
CASSPEFQETQYF
>TRBV10-1|TRBD1|.|TRBJ2-5
TGCGCCAGCAGTCCCGGGACAGCGGAGACCCAGTACTTC
CASSPGTAETQYF
>TRBV30|.|few|TRBJ1-6
TGTGCCTGGAGTGTAGAGACACCCCTCCACTTT
CAWSVETPLHF
>TRBV6-1|.|.|TRBJ2-6
TGTGCCAGCAGTGAACAGCCGGGCTCTGGGGCCAACGTCCTGACTTTC
CASSEQPGSGANVLTF
>TRBV24-1|.|.|TRBJ2-5
TGTGCCACCAGTGGCCACAGGGCGGGTGAGACCCAGTACTTC
CATSGHRAGETQYF
>TRBV28|TRBD1|.|TRBJ2-3
TGTGCCAGCAGCTTCCGACAGGGGTTCACAGATACGCAGTATTTT
CASSFRQGFTDTQYF
>TRBV6-4|.|.|TRBJ2-7
TGTGCCAGCAGTGACGAGCCAGGTTCAGTTCACGAGCAGTACTTC
CASSDEPGSVHEQYF
>TRBV6-1|TRBD2|.|TRBJ2-5
TGTGCCAGCAGTGGCTATGTACTAGCGGGGGGGTACGAGACCCAGTACTTC
CASSGYVLAGGYETQYF
>TRBV4-2|TRBD1|.|TRBJ2-7
TGTGCCAGCAGCCAAGGGACAGGGCGGTACGAGCAGTACTTC
CASSQGTGRYEQYF
>TRBV28|TRBD1|.|TRBJ1-5
TGTGCCAGCAGCGCTGTACTAGGACAGGGTCGTCAGCCCCAGCATTTT
CASSAVLGQGRQPQHF
>TRBV12-5|.|few|TRBJ2-1
TGTGCTAGTGGTTTGGTCCAGTCGGGTAATGAGCAGTTCTTC
CASGLVQSGNEQFF
>TRBV28|TRBD1|.|TRBJ1-1
TGTGCCAGCAGAATGACAGGGGGATACACTGAAGCTTTCTTT
CASRMTGGYTEAFF
>TRBV5-1|TRBD1|.|TRBJ1-2
TGCGCCAGCAGCGGGGGACAGGGGGTTGGTGGCTACACCTTC
CASSGGQGVGGYTF
>TRBV19|.|.|TRBJ1-1
TGTGCCAGTAGTATTGGGCTTGGAGCTTTCTTT
CASSIGLGAFF
>TRBV20-1|.|.|TRBJ1-1
TGCAGTGCTAGTCGACCCGCGAGGGCTTTCTTT
CSASRPARAFF
>TRBV5-6|TRBD1|.|TRBJ1-3
TGTGCCAGCCTCGGACAGGGTGGAAACACCATATATTTT
CASLGQGGNTIYF
>TRBV19|TRBD2|.|TRBJ2-1
TGTGCCAGTAGTATAACCCGCTCAGCGGGGGGGCGTGAGCAGTTCTTC
CASSITRSAGGREQFF
>TRBV6-6|.|few|TRBJ1-2
TGTGCCAGCAGTAAGGAGGTTGTAGGCTACACCTTC
CASSKEVVGYTF
>TRBV6-6|TRBD1|once|TRBJ1-3
TGTGCCAGCAGCCGAGCGACAGGGGAGATATTTACTGGAAACACCATATATTTT
CASSRATGEIFTGNTIYF
>TRBV14|.|.|TRBJ1-1
TGTGCCAGCAGCCAAGGGGTGACAGTGAACACTGAAGCTTTCTTT
CASSQGVTVNTEAFF
>TRBV2|TRBD2|.|TRBJ2-7
TGTGCCAGCAGCGGGACAGTCACTAGCGGGAGAGTAGTCTACGAGCAGTACTTC
CASSGTVTSGRVVYEQYF
>TRBV9|.|once|TRBJ2-1
TGTGCCAGCAGTCCCAGGGGCTCCTACAATGAGCAGTTCTTC
CASSPRGSYNEQFF
>TRBV6-6|.|.|TRBJ2-1
TGTGCCACCACTCTCGACACCTACAATGAGCAGTTCTTC
CATTLDTYNEQFF
>TRBV3-1/TRBV3-2|TRBD1|.|TRBJ1-2
TGTGCCAGCAGCCAAGTTTTAGGACAGGACTATGGCTACACCTTC
CASSQVLGQDYGYTF
>TRBV5-1|.|many|TRBJ1-6
TGCGCCAGCAGCCGTGGGGGGGCAGCGAATTCACCCCTCCACTTT
CASSRGGAANSPLHF
>TRBV2|TRBD2|.|TRBJ2-3
TGTGCCAGTGGGGAGGGAGGGTCAGATACGCAGTATTTT
CASGEGGSDTQYF
>TRBV3-1/TRBV3-2|.|.|TRBJ1-5
TGTGCCAGCAACCAGGGCACCCCGGAACTCAGCCAGCCCCAGCATTTT
CASNQGTPELSQPQHF
>TRBV7-9|.|.|TRBJ1-2
TGTGCCAGCAGCACGATCGACAGCACCTATGGCTACACCTTC
CASSTIDSTYGYTF
>TRBV5-4|.|.|TRBJ2-1
TGTGCCAGCAGACCAGGACTCTACTCCTACAATGAGCAGTTCTTC
CASRPGLYSYNEQFF
>TRBV12-3/TRBV12-4|TRBD1|.|TRBJ1-2
TGTGCCAGCAGACTGACAGGGAACTATGGCTACACCTTC
CASRLTGNYGYTF
>TRBV7-3|.|few|TRBJ2-2
TGTGCCAGCAGCCCAACGGGGGACGGGGAGCTGTTTTTT
CASSPTGDGELFF
>TRBV18|.|.|TRBJ2-5
TGTGCCAGCTCAGAGTACCAAGAGACCCAGTACTTC
CASSEYQETQYF
>TRBV7-2|.|.|TRBJ1-5
TGTGCCAGCAGCGACCAGGGTGGCAATCAGCCCCAGCATTTT
CASSDQGGNQPQHF
>TRBV28|.|.|TRBJ2-5
TGTGCCAGCAGTACCCCCTGGAGGCAAGAGACCCAGTACTTC
CASSTPWRQETQYF